This T cell receptor (beta chain) came from a study of blood T cell repertoires in COVID-19. The CDR3 is made up of 17 amino acids. The trim removed 2 bases at V and 9 bases at J, leaving 14 bases unmatched. CDR1 and CDR2 (germline): LGHNA, YNFKEQ. Sequencing was performed with immunoSEQ multiplex PCR; in TCRdb, only in-frame clones are kept and a portion is missing. The table shows approximately 130,000 clones, with around four fifths occurring only once. This rearrangement joins TRBV4-2 to TRBJ2-2, with 8 positions matching TRBD1. The TCR was taken from a man aged 25-45 years who had recovered from COVID-19. Sequencing input: PBMCs or T cells enriched from blood (not recorded which). The CDR3 spells CASSQPGGSAIYWELFF. CDR3 nucleotides: TGTGCCAGCAGCCAACCAGGGGGCTCGGCCATTTACTGGGAGCTGTTTTTT.